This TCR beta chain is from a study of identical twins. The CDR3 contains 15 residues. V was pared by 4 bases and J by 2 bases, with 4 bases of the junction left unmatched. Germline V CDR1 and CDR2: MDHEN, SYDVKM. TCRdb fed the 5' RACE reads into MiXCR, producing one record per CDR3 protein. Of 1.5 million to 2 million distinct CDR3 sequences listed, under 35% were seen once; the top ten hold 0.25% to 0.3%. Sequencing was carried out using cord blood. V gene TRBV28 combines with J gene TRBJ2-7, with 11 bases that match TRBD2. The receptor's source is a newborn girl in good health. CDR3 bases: TGTGCCAGCAGTTATATTAGCGGGAGGGCCTACGAGCAGTACTTC. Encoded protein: CASSYISGRAYEQYF.